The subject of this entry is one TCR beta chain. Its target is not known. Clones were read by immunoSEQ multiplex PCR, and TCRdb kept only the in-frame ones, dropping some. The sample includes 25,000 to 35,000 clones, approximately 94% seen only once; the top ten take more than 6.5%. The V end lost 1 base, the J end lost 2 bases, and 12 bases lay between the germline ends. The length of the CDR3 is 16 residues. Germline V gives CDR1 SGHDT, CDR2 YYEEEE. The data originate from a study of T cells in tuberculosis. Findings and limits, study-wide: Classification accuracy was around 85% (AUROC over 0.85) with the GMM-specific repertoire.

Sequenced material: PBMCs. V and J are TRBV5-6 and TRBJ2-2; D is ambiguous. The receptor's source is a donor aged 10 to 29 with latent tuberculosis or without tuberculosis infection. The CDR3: CASSLSLLGNTGELFF. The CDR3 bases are TGTGCCAGCAGCTTGAGTCTCCTAGGCAACACCGGGGAGCTGTTTTTT. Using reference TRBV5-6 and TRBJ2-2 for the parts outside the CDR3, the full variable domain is DAGVTQSPTHLIKTRGQQVTLRCSPKSGHDTVSWYQQALGQGPQFIFQYYEEEERQRGNFPDRFSGHQFPNYSSELNVNALLLGDSALYLCASSLSLLGNTGELFFGEGSRLTVL.